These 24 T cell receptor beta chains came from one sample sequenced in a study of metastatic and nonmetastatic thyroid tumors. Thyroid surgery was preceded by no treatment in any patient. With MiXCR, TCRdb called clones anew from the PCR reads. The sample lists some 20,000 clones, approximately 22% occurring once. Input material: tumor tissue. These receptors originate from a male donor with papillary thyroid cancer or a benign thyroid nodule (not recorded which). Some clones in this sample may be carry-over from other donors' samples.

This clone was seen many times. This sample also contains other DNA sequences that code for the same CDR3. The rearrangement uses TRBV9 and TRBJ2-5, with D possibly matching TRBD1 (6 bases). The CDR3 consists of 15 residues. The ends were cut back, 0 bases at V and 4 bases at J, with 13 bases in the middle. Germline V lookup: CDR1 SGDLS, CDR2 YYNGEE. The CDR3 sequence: CASSVATGFVETQYF. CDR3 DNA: TGTGCCAGCAGCGTAGCCACAGGGTTCGTAGAGACCCAGTACTTC.

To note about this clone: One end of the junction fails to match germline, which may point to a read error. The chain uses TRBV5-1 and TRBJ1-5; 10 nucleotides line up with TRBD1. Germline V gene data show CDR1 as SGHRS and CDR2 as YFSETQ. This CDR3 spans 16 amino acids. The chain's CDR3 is CASRLNGQGDNQRQHF. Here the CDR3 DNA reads TGCGCCAGCAGATTGAATGGACAGGGGGACAATCAGCGCCAGCATTTT.

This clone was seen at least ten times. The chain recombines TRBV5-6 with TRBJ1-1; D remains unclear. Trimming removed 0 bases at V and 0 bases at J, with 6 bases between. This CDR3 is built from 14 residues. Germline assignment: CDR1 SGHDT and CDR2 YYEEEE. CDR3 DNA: TGTGCCAGCAGCTTGGTACAAATGAACACTGAAGCTTTCTTT. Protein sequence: CASSLVQMNTEAFF.

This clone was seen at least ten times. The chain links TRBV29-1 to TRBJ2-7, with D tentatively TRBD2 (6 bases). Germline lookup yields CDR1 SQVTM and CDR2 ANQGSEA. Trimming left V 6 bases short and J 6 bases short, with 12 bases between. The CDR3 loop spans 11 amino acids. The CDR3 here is CSVRLVAEQYF. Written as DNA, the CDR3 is TGCAGCGTCCGACTAGTAGCCGAGCAGTACTTC.

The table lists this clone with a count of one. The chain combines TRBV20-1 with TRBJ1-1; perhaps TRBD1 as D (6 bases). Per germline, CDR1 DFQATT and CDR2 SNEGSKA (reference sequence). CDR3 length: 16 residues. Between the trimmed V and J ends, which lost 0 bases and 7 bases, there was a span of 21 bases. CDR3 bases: TGCAGTGCTAGAGATTCTGGGGGGGGCGCTGGGATTGAAGCTTTCTTT. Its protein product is CSARDSGGGAGIEAFF.

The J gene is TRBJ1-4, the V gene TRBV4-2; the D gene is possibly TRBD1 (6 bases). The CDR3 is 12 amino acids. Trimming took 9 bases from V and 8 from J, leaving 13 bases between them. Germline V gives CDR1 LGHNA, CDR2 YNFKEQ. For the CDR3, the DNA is TGTGCCAGTACAGGGACTAGGGAAAAACTGTTTTTT. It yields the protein CASTGTREKLFF.

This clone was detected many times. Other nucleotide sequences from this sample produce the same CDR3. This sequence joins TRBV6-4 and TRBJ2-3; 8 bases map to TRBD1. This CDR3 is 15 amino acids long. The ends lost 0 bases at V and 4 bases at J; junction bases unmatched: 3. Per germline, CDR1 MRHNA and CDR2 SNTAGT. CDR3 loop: CASSDSGQGSDTQYF. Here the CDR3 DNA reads TGTGCCAGCAGTGACTCCGGACAGGGATCAGATACGCAGTATTTT.

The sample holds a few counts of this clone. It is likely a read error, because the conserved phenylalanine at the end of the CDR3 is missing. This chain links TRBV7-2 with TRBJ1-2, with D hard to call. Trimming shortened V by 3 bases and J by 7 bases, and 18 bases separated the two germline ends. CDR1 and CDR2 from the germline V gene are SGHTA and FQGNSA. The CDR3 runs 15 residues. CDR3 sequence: CASSFGRWGGSGYTS. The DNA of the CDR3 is TGTGCCAGCAGCTTTGGCCGGTGGGGTGGTTCTGGCTACACCTCC.

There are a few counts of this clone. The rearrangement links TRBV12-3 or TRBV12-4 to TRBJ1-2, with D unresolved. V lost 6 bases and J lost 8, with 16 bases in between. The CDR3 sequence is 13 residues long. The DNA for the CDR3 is TGTGCCAGCAGCCGCCCACAGACCGGGGGCTACACCTTC. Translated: CASSRPQTGGYTF.

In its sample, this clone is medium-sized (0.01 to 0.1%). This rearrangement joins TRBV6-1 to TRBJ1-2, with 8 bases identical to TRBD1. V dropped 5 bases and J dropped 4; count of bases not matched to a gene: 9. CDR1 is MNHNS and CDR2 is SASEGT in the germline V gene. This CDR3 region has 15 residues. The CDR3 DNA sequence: TGTGCCAGCAGTAACCCGGGACAGGCATCCTATGGCTACACCTTC. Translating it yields CASSNPGQASYGYTF.

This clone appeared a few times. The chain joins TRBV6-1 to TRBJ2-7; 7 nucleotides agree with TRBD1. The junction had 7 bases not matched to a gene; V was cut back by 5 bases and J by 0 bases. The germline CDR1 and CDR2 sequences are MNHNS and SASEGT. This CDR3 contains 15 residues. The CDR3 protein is CASSNLRDSSYEQYF. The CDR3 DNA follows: TGTGCCAGCAGTAACCTACGGGACAGCTCCTACGAGCAGTACTTC.

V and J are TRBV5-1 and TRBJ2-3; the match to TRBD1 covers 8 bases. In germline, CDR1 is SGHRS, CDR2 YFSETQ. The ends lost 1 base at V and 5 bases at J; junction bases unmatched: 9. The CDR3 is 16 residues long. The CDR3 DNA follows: TGCGCCAGCAGCTTGTGGGGGCAGGGGGCTAAAGATACGCAGTATTTT. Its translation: CASSLWGQGAKDTQYF.

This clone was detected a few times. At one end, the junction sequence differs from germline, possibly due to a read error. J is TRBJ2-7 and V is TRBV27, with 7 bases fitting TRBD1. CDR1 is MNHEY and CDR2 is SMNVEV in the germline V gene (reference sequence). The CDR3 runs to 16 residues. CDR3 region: CSSGLKGTGARYEQYF. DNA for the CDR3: TGTTCCAGCGGTTTAAAGGGTACAGGGGCACGTTACGAGCAGTACTTC.

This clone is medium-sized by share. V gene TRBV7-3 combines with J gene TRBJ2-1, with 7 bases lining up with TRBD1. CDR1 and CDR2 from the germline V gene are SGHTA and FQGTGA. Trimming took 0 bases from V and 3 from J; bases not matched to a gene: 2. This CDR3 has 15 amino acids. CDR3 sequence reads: CASSLTGTDYNEQFF. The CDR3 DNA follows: TGTGCCAGCAGCTTAACCGGGACAGACTACAATGAGCAGTTCTTC.

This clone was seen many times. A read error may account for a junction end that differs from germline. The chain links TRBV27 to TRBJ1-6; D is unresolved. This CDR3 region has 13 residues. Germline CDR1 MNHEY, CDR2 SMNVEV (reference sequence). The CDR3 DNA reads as TGTGTCAGCAGTTTAAAGAGTAATTCACCCCTCCACTTT. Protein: CVSSLKSNSPLHF.

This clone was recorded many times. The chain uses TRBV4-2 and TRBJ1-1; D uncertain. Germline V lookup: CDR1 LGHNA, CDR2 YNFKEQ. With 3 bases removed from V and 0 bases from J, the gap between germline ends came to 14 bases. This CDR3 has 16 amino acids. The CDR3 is CASSHPAAGMNTEAFF. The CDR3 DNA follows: TGTGCCAGCAGCCACCCCGCGGCGGGCATGAACACTGAAGCTTTCTTT.

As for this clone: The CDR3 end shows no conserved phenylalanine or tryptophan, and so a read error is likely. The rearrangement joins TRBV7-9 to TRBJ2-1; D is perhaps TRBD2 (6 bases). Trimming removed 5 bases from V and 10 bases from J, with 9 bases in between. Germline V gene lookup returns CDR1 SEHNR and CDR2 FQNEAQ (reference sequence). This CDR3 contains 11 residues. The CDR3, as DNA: TGTGCCAGCAGCCCAGGACTAGAGCAGTTCTGC. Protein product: CASSPGLEQFC.

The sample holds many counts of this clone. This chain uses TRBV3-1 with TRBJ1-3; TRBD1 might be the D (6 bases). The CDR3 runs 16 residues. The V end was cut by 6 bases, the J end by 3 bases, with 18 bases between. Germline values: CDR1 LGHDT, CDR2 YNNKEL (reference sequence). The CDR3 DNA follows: TGTGCCAGCAGTCTATCCCACAGGGTTGATGGAAACACCATATATTTT. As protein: CASSLSHRVDGNTIYF.

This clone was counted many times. In DNA form, the CDR3 reads TGTGCCAGCAGCTTACCCGAGACGTACAATGAGCAGTTCTTC. Amino acid sequence: CASSLPETYNEQFF. This chain uses TRBV5-6 with TRBJ2-1; D gene unclear. Germline V lookup: CDR1 SGHDT, CDR2 YYEEEE. Between the trimmed V and J ends, which lost 2 bases and 4 bases, there was a span of 10 bases. The CDR3 consists of 14 residues.

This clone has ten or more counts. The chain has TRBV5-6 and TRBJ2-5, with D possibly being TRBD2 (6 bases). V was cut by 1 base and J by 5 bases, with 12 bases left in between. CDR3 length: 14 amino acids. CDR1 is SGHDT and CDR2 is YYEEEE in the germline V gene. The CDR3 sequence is CASSLIGRGETQYF. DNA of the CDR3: TGTGCCAGCAGCTTGATCGGGAGAGGGGAGACCCAGTACTTC.

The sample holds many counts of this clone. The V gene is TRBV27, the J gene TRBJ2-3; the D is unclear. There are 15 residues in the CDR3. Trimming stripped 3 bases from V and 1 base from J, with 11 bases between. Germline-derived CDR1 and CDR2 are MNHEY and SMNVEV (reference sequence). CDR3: CASSLAQGRTDTQYF. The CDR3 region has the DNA TGTGCCAGCAGTTTGGCACAAGGCCGCACAGATACGCAGTATTTT.

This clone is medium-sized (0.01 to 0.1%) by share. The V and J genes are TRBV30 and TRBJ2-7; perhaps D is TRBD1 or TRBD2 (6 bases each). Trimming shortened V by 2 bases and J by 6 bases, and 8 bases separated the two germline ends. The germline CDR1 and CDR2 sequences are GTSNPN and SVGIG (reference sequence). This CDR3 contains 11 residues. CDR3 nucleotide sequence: TGTGCCTGGAGTTGGGGGGCCGAGCAGTACTTC. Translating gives CAWSWGAEQYF.

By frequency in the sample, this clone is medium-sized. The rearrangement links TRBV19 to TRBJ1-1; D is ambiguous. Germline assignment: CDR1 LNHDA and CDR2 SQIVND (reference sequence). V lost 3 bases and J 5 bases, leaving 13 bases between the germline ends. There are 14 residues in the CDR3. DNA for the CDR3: TGTGCCAGTAGTATGGCGGGGAGGAGGACTGAAGCTTTCTTT. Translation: CASSMAGRRTEAFF.

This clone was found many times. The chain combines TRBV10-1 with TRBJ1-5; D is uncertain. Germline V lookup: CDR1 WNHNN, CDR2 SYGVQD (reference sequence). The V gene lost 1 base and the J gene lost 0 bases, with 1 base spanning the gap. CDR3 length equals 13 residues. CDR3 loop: CASSEYSNQPQHF. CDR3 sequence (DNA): TGCGCCAGCAGTGAGTATAGCAATCAGCCCCAGCATTTT.